These 26 T cell receptor beta chains were sequenced from one sample in a study of T cell responses to AZD1222 COVID-19 vaccine. Profiled with immunoSEQ multiplex PCR; TCRdb holds only in-frame clones, not every one. The profile covers around 120,000 clones, with just over 90% appearing a single time and 7.2% taken by the ten largest. The sample consisted of peripheral blood, taken on day 0 of AZD1222 vaccination. The receptors come from an adult in good health.

V is TRBV28 and J is TRBJ2-7; D is undetermined. Germline loops: CDR1 MDHEN, CDR2 SYDVKM. The length of the CDR3 is 12 residues. V was shortened by 5 bases and J by 0 bases, with 5 bases between the two germline ends. The CDR3 sequence: CASSQLSYEQYF. CDR3 coding DNA: TGTGCCAGCAGTCAACTCTCCTACGAGCAGTACTTC.

Here the CDR3 DNA reads TGTGCCACCCCGAATCCTGGGAGCAATGGCTACACCTTC. Translating it yields CATPNPGSNGYTF. V and J are TRBV19 and TRBJ1-2; D remains ambiguous. Trimming removed 10 bases from V and 6 bases from J, with 18 bases in between. Germline values: CDR1 LNHDA, CDR2 SQIVND (reference sequence). There are 13 residues in the CDR3. Full variable domain (rest looked up from reference TRBV19 and TRBJ1-2): DGGITQSPKYLFRKEGQNVTLSCEQNLNHDAMYWYRQDPGQGLRLIYYSQIVNDFQKGDIAEGYSVSREKKESFPLTVTSAQKNPTAFYLCATPNPGSNGYTFGSGTRLTVV.

The gene calls are TRBV14 and TRBJ1-4; D gene ambiguous. This CDR3 has 14 amino acids. The germline V and J ends were trimmed by 4 bases and 4 bases, with 10 bases remaining between them. Germline values: CDR1 SGHDN, CDR2 FVKESK. The CDR3 DNA is TGTGCCAGCAGCCTCCCCGGGAGTAATGAAAAACTGTTTTTT. As protein: CASSLPGSNEKLFF.

The genes are TRBV28 and TRBJ1-5; D is perhaps TRBD1 (5 bases). The CDR3 is made up of 17 amino acids. The germline CDR1 and CDR2 sequences are MDHEN and SYDVKM. Trimming left V 6 bases short and J 0 bases short, with 18 bases between. CDR3 bases: TGTGCCAGCAGGCCCTTTAGAAGGGGATCTAGCAATCAGCCCCAGCATTTT. Translating it yields CASRPFRRGSSNQPQHF.

The CDR3 nucleotides are TGCGCCAGCAGCCAAGGAGGCGGGAATGATGAAAAACTGTTTTTT. This translates into CASSQGGGNDEKLFF. The genes are TRBV4-3 and TRBJ1-4; no clear D gene. CDR3 length: 15 residues. Germline V lookup: CDR1 LGHNA, CDR2 YSLEER. V gave up 1 base and J gave up 6 bases, with 12 bases separating them.

This chain links TRBV6-5 with TRBJ2-7; the match to TRBD2 covers 7 bases. The CDR3 runs to 14 residues. The germline V gene has CDR1 MNHEY and CDR2 SVGAGI. Losses at the gene ends were 7 bases for V and 1 base for J; bases not matched to a gene: 7. The CDR3 here is CASTAQGGSYEQYF. The CDR3 DNA is TGTGCCAGCACCGCCCAGGGAGGGTCCTACGAGCAGTACTTC.

This clone has a handful of counts. The V gene is TRBV28, the J gene TRBJ2-5; 7 nucleotides agree with TRBD2. The CDR3 has 12 residues. The germline V gene encodes CDR1 MDHEN and CDR2 SYDVKM. The V and J ends lost 10 bases and 1 base, in that order; junction bases with no gene match: 3. The chain's CDR3 is CATTGGQETQYF. In nucleotides, the CDR3 is TGTGCCACCACGGGAGGCCAAGAGACCCAGTACTTC.

The chain links TRBV9 to TRBJ1-1; D call uncertain. Trimming stripped 0 bases from V and 7 bases from J, with 10 bases between. CDR1 and CDR2 (germline): SGDLS, YYNGEE. CDR3 length: 13 amino acids. This CDR3 reads CASSVGPFGEAFF. The CDR3, as DNA: TGTGCCAGCAGCGTAGGCCCATTTGGTGAAGCTTTCTTT.

For the CDR3, the DNA is TGTGCCAGCAGACACGGGACAGCTACCTACAATGAGCAGTTCTTC. Its translation is CASRHGTATYNEQFF. This sequence joins TRBV7-2 and TRBJ2-1; 7 positions agree with TRBD1. The CDR3 has 15 residues. With V trimmed by 6 bases and J by 2 bases, 7 bases remained unmatched. Germline V CDR1 and CDR2: SGHTA, FQGNSA.

V usage is TRBV9 and J usage is TRBJ1-6; 8 bases line up with TRBD1. The V gene's germline CDR1 is SGDLS and CDR2 YYNGEE. J lost 7 bases, V lost 5 bases, and 5 bases had no gene match. The CDR3 runs 14 residues. CDR3 sequence: CASRATGGNSPLHF. The CDR3 DNA reads as TGTGCCAGCAGGGCCACAGGGGGGAATTCACCCCTCCACTTT.

This clone was observed once. This sequence joins TRBV2 and TRBJ2-2; D unresolved. This CDR3 is 13 amino acids long. Trimming pared 1 base from V and 5 bases from J, leaving 5 bases between. Germline loops: CDR1 SNHLY, CDR2 FYNNEI. CDR3 coding DNA: TGTGCCAGCAGTGAAGTCTGGACCGGGGAGCTGTTTTTT. It specifies CASSEVWTGELFF.

V gene TRBV27 combines with J gene TRBJ2-7; 11 nucleotides match TRBD1. V shed 5 bases and J 7 bases; nucleotides not matched to a gene: 7. CDR1 MNHEY and CDR2 SMNVEV come from the germline V gene (reference sequence). The CDR3 loop spans 14 amino acids. The DNA of the CDR3 is TGTGCCAGCAGTATCCGGGACAGGGGGTGGGAGCAGTACTTC. Protein: CASSIRDRGWEQYF.

The sample holds one count of this clone. The chain carries TRBV9 and TRBJ2-3; 7 bases align to TRBD2. The length of the CDR3 is 15 residues. Germline V gives CDR1 SGDLS, CDR2 YYNGEE. Losses at the gene ends were 3 bases for V and 0 bases for J; bases not matched to a gene: 4. This chain's CDR3 is CASSEASGSTDTQYF. DNA of the CDR3: TGTGCCAGCAGCGAAGCTAGCGGAAGCACAGATACGCAGTATTTT. The full variable domain, completed using reference TRBV9 and TRBJ2-3, is DSGVTQTPKHLITATGQRVTLRCSPRSGDLSVYWYQQSLDQGLQFLIQYYNGEERAKGNILERFSAQQFPDLHSELNLSSLELGDSALYFCASSEASGSTDTQYFGPGTRLTVL.

The chain recombines TRBV7-2 with TRBJ2-3, with D perhaps TRBD1 (5 bases). The germline V and J ends were trimmed by 5 bases and 6 bases, with 18 bases remaining between them. Germline V gene sequence: CDR1 SGHTA, CDR2 FQGNSA. The CDR3 runs to 15 residues. The CDR3 spells CASSLLPGRDDTQYF. CDR3 bases: TGTGCCAGCAGCCTCCTCCCGGGCAGGGATGATACGCAGTATTTT.

The chain joins TRBV5-8 to TRBJ1-5, with D tentatively TRBD1 (5 bases). Trimming removed 0 bases at V and 2 bases at J, with 15 bases between. The CDR3 consists of 17 residues. Germline V CDR1 and CDR2: SGHTS, YDEGEE. The CDR3 reads CASSLARGGVGNQPQHF. The CDR3 DNA is TGTGCCAGCAGCTTGGCGAGGGGAGGGGTCGGCAATCAGCCCCAGCATTTT.

The chain links TRBV11-3 to TRBJ2-1; weak D call: TRBD2 (6 bases). The CDR3 contains 15 residues. Trimming stripped 1 base from V and 2 bases from J, with 9 bases between. Germline V CDR1 and CDR2: SGHNT, YENEEA. The CDR3 coding sequence is TGTGCCAGCAGCTTAGGGGGGACTGCCTACAATGAGCAGTTCTTC. It encodes CASSLGGTAYNEQFF.

The rearrangement links TRBV4-3 to TRBJ2-7; the D call may be TRBD1 or TRBD2 (6 bases each). The CDR3 has 17 residues. Germline V lookup: CDR1 LGHNA, CDR2 YSLEER. Trimming shortened V by 1 base and J by 3 bases, and 19 bases separated the two germline ends. In DNA, the CDR3 is TGCGCCAGCAGCCAAGGTTGGGGGCAGGGAGGTTTCTACGAGCAGTACTTC. It yields the protein CASSQGWGQGGFYEQYF.

This chain connects TRBV27 to TRBJ2-2, with D unclear. CDR3 length: 13 amino acids. The V end was cut by 5 bases, the J end by 5 bases, with 9 bases between. The V gene's germline CDR1 is MNHEY and CDR2 SMNVEV (reference sequence). Here the CDR3 reads CASSLSRTGELFF. CDR3 in DNA: TGTGCCAGCAGTCTCTCGCGTACCGGGGAGCTGTTTTTT.

V and J are TRBV6-5 and TRBJ1-1; the D gene is possibly TRBD1 (5 bases). Trimming cost V 2 bases and J 6 bases, with 16 bases left between them. Germline-derived CDR1 and CDR2 are MNHEY and SVGAGI. CDR3 length equals 15 residues. The CDR3 is CASSYEPGGSPEAFF. As DNA, the CDR3 is TGTGCCAGCAGTTACGAGCCGGGGGGGTCCCCTGAAGCTTTCTTT.

The rearrangement links TRBV7-2 to TRBJ2-7; 12 bases map to TRBD2. The CDR3 runs to 17 residues. The V and J ends lost 5 bases and 0 bases, in that order; junction bases with no gene match: 8. Germline assignment: CDR1 SGHTA and CDR2 FQGNSA. The CDR3 loop is CASSLRLAGVGSYEQYF. Here the CDR3 DNA reads TGTGCCAGCAGCCTTAGACTAGCGGGAGTGGGCTCCTACGAGCAGTACTTC.

This clone is judged medium-sized. V usage is TRBV28 and J usage is TRBJ2-7, with TRBD2 matching 9 bases. This CDR3 is 14 amino acids long. In germline, CDR1 is MDHEN, CDR2 SYDVKM. V was pared by 3 bases and J by 5 bases, with 5 bases of the junction left unmatched. The CDR3 protein is CASSFLREGNEQYF. The CDR3, as DNA: TGTGCCAGCAGTTTCTTGCGGGAGGGGAACGAGCAGTACTTC. The complete variable domain, with remaining parts taken from reference TRBV28 and TRBJ2-7, reads DVKVTQSSRYLVKRTGEKVFLECVQDMDHENMFWYRQDPGLGLRLIYFSYDVKMKEKGDIPEGYSVSREKKERFSLILESASTNQTSMYLCASSFLREGNEQYFGPGTRLTVT.

The chain joins TRBV3-1 (or the pseudogene TRBV3-2) to TRBJ2-2; D may be TRBD1 or TRBD2 (6 bases each). The CDR3 extends over 16 amino acids. Germline V gene lookup returns CDR1 LGHDT and CDR2 YNNKEL (reference sequence). Deletions cut 1 base from V and 3 bases from J, with 12 bases between. The chain's CDR3 is CASSQGRGVDTGELFF. The CDR3 coding sequence is TGTGCCAGCAGCCAAGGGAGGGGGGTGGACACCGGGGAGCTGTTTTTT.

This chain joins TRBV15 and TRBJ2-2, with D possibly being TRBD2 (5 bases). Germline V gene sequence: CDR1 LNHNV, CDR2 YYDKDF (reference sequence). This CDR3 is 15 amino acids long. Trimming took 0 bases from V and 4 from J, leaving 9 bases between them. This chain's CDR3 is CATSRDPGVTGELFF. The CDR3 region has the DNA TGTGCCACCAGCAGAGATCCCGGGGTCACCGGGGAGCTGTTTTTT.

The J gene is TRBJ1-1, the V gene TRBV5-1, with a possible D match to TRBD1 (5 bases). With 0 bases removed from V and 0 bases from J, the gap between germline ends came to 12 bases. The CDR3 is 16 residues long. In germline, CDR1 is SGHRS, CDR2 YFSETQ. The CDR3 protein is CASSLEWVGVNTEAFF. CDR3 DNA sequence: TGCGCCAGCAGCTTGGAGTGGGTGGGGGTGAACACTGAAGCTTTCTTT.

The chain has TRBV3-1 (or the pseudogene TRBV3-2) and TRBJ2-3, with 13 bases lining up with TRBD2. CDR1 is LGHDT, CDR2 YNNKEL, per germline (reference sequence). Trimming at V came to 0 bases and at J to 3 bases, leaving 6 bases not matched to a gene. The CDR3 runs 18 residues. This CDR3 reads CASSQEPGLAGVTDTQYF. Here the CDR3 DNA reads TGTGCCAGCAGCCAAGAACCCGGACTAGCGGGAGTAACAGATACGCAGTATTTT.

The chain links TRBV30 to TRBJ2-7; 10 positions agree with TRBD2. This CDR3 spans 13 amino acids. After removal of 5 bases from V and 4 bases from J, the junction contained 5 bases not matched to a gene. Germline CDR1 reads GTSNPN; CDR2 reads SVGIG (reference sequence). CDR3 amino acids: CAWASGSLYEQYF. CDR3 bases: TGTGCCTGGGCTAGCGGGAGTTTGTACGAGCAGTACTTC.